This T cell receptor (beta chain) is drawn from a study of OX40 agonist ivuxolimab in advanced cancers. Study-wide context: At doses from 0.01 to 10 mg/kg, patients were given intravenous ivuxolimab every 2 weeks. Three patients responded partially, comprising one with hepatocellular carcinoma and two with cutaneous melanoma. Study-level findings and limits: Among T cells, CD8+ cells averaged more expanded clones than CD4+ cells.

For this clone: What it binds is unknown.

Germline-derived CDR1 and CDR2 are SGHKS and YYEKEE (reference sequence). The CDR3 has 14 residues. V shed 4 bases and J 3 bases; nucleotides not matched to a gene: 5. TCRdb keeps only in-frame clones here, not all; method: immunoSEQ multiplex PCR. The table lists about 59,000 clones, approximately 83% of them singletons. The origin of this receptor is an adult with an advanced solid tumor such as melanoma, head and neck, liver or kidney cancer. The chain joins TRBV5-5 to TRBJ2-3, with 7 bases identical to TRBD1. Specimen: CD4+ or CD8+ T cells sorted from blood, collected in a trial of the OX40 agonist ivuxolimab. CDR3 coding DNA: TGTGCCAGCAGCCAAAACAGGGGAACAGATACGCAGTATTTT. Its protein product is CASSQNRGTDTQYF.